This T cell receptor beta chain comes out of a study of regulatory T cells in long-lasting Graves disease. Time point in this sample: newly diagnosed GD, antithyroid drugs for less than 3 months. Extracted RNA from PBMCs served as the source of the TCR library. Patients with Graves' disease were diagnosed by American Thyroid Association guidelines. EDTA tubes collected approximately 10 milliliters of peripheral blood. HTBI primers from iRepertoire and Arm-PCR of CDR3 regions yielded the TCR beta libraries. Original methodology: Among the samples, approximately 60 TRBV and approximately 13 TRBJ segments were identified. TCRdb re-called the multiplex PCR reads through MiXCR, storing one row per CDR3 protein. Clone size and V and J calls follow TCRdb, not the original study. The sample lists hundreds of thousands of distinct CDR3 sequences; 15% to 20% were seen once. This CDR3 is built from 16 residues. V lost 0 bases to trimming and J lost 8 bases, with 17 bases between them. Germline values: CDR1 MNHEY, CDR2 SMNVEV (reference sequence).

This clonotype appeared many times. The sample was also linked to a second study, of T cells in Graves' hyperthyroidism and ophthalmopathy. Per that study: HTBI primers were the set used in a first-round RT-PCR of the TCR CDR3.

Sequencing was performed on peripheral blood mononuclear cells (PBMCs), taken at new diagnosis, from a patient treated with antithyroid drugs. The chain joins TRBV27 to TRBJ2-1, with D hard to call. The receptor was derived from a man aged 40-50 years with Graves disease. The CDR3 sequence is CASSLSYIGGVYEQFF. In nucleotides, the CDR3 is TGTGCCAGCAGTTTATCATACATCGGCGGTGTCTATGAGCAGTTCTTC.